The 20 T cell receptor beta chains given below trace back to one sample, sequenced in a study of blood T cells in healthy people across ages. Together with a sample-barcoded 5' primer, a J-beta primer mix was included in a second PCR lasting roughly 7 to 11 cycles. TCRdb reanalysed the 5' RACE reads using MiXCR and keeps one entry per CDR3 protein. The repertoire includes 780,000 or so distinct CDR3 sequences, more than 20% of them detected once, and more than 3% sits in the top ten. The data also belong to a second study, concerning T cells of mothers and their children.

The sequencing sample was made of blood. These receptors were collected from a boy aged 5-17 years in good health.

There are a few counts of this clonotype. The CDR3 here is CATPRTGDDEQYF. Here the CDR3 DNA reads TGTGCCACCCCACGGACAGGGGATGACGAGCAGTACTTC. V usage is TRBV25-1 and J usage is TRBJ2-5, with 9 bases that match TRBD1. The J call may not be correct, given that the DNA end is closer to TRBJ2-7. The CDR3 loop spans 13 amino acids. Germline CDR1 is MGHDK and CDR2 is SYGVNS.

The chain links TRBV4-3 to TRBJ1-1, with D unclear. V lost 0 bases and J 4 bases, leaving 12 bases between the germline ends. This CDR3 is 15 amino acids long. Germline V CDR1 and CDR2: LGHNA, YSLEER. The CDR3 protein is CASSQDNPPGTEAFF. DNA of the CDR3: TGCGCCAGCAGCCAAGATAACCCACCGGGCACTGAAGCTTTCTTT.

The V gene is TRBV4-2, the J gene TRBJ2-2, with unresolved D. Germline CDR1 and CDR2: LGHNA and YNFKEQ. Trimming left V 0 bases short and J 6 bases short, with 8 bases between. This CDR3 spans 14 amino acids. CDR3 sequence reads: CASSQEGFSGELFF. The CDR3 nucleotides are TGTGCCAGCAGCCAAGAGGGTTTCTCCGGGGAGCTGTTTTTT.

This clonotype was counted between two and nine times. The CDR3 region is CAISPGQGLGEQYF. The CDR3 DNA reads TGTGCCATCAGTCCTGGACAGGGGCTGGGGGAGCAGTACTTC. The chain carries TRBV10-3 and TRBJ2-5, with 9 positions matching TRBD1. Germline-derived CDR1 and CDR2 are ENHRY and SYGVKD. V shed 5 bases and J 11 bases; nucleotides not matched to a gene: 12. The CDR3 length is 14 residues.

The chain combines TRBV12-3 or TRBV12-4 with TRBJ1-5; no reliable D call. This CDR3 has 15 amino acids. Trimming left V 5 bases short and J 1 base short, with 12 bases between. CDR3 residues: CASSPPTGSNQPQHF. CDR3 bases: TGTGCCAGCAGTCCCCCTACGGGAAGCAATCAGCCCCAGCATTTT.

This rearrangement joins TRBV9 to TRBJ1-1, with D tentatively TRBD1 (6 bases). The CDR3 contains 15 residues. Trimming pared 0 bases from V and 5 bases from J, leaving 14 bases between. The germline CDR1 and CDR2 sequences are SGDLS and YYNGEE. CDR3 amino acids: CASSVGGGGGTEAFF. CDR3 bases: TGTGCCAGCAGCGTAGGGGGAGGGGGAGGGACTGAAGCTTTCTTT. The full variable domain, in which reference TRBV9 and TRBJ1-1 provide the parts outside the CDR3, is DSGVTQTPKHLITATGQRVTLRCSPRSGDLSVYWYQQSLDQGLQFLIQYYNGEERAKGNILERFSAQQFPDLHSELNLSSLELGDSALYFCASSVGGGGGTEAFFGQGTRLTVV.

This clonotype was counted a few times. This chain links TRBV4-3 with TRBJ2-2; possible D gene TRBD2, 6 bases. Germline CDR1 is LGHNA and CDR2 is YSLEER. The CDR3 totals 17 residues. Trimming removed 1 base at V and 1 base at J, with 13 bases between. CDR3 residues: CASSQVAGNQNTGELFF. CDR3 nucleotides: TGCGCCAGCAGCCAAGTTGCGGGAAACCAGAACACCGGGGAGCTGTTTTTT.

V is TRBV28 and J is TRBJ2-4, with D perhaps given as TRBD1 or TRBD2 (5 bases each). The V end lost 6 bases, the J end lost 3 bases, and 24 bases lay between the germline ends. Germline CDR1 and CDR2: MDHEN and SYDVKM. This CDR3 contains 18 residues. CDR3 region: CASSSTGRYSVGKNIQYF. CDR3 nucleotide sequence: TGTGCCAGCAGCTCCACGGGGCGATATTCCGTGGGCAAAAACATTCAGTACTTC.

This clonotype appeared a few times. CDR3: CSVDFRGSEAQYF. The CDR3 DNA follows: TGCAGCGTTGATTTTCGGGGCTCGGAGGCCCAGTACTTC. The genes are TRBV29-1 and TRBJ2-5; D tentatively reads TRBD1 or TRBD2 (5 bases each). Trimming shortened V by 3 bases and J by 9 bases, and 17 bases separated the two germline ends. Per the germline V gene, CDR1 is SQVTM and CDR2 is ANQGSEA. The CDR3 runs to 13 residues.

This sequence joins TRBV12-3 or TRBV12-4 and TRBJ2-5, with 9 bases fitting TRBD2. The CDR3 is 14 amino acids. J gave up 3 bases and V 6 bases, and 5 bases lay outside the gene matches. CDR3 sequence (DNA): TGTGCCAGCAGAGCGGCTAGCGGGGAAGAGACCCAGTACTTC. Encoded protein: CASRAASGEETQYF.

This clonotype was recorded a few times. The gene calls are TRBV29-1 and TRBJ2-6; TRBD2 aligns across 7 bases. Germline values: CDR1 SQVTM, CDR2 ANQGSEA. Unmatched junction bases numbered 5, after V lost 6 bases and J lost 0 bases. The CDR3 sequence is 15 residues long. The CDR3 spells CSVAGETSGANVLTF. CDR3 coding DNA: TGCAGCGTCGCGGGGGAGACCTCTGGGGCCAACGTCCTGACTTTC. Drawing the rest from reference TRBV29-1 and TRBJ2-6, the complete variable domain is SAVISQKPSRDICQRGTSLTIQCQVDSQVTMMFWYRQQPGQSLTLIATANQGSEATYESGFVIDKFPISRPNLTFSTLTVSNMSPEDSSIYLCSVAGETSGANVLTFGAGSRLTVL.

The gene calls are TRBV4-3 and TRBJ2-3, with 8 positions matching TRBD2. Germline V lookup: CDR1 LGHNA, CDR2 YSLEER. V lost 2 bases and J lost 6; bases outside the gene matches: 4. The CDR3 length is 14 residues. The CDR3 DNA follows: TGCGCCAGCAGCCAAAGGACTAGCAGCGATACGCAGTATTTT. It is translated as CASSQRTSSDTQYF.

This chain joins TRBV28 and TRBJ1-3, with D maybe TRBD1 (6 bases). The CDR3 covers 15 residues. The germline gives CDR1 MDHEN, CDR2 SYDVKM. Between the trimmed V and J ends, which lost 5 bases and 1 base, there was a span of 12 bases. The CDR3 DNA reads TGTGCCAGCAGTCCCAGGGGCTTATCTGGAAACACCATATATTTT. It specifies CASSPRGLSGNTIYF.

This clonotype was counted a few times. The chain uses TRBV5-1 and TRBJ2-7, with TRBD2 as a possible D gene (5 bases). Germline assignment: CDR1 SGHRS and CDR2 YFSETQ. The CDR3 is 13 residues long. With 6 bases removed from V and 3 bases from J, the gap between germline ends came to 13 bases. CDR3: CASTSGLDYEQYF. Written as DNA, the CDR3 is TGCGCCAGCACGTCCGGACTTGACTACGAGCAGTACTTC.

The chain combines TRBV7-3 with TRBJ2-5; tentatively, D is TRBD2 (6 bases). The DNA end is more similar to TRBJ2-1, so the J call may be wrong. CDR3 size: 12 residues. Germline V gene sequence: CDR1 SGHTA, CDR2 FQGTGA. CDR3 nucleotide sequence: TGTGCCAGCAGCCACTTGGGAGGTGAGCAGTTCTTC. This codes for CASSHLGGEQFF.

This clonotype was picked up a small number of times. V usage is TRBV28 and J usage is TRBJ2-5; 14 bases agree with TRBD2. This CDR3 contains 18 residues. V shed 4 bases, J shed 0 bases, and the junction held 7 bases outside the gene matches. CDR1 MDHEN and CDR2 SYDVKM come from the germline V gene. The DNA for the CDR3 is TGTGCCAGCAGTTCCCCGGGACTAGCGGGGGTAAACCAAGAGACCCAGTACTTC. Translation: CASSSPGLAGVNQETQYF.

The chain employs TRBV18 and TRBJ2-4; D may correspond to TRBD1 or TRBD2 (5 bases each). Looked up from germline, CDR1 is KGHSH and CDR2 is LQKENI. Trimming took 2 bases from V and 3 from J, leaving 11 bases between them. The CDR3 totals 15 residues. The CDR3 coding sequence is TGTGCCAGCTCACCAGTCTCAGGGAGCAAAAACATTCAGTACTTC. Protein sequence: CASSPVSGSKNIQYF.

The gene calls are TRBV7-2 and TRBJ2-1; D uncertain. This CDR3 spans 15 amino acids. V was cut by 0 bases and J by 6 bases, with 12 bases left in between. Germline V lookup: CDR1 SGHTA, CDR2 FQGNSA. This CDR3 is CASSLATAGRNEQFF. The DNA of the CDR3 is TGTGCCAGCAGCTTAGCTACCGCTGGCCGCAATGAGCAGTTCTTC.

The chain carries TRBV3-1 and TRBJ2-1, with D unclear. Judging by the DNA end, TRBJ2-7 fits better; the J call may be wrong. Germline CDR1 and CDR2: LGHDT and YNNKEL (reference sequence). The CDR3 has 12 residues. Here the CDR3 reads CASSTDPREQYF. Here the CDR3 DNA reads TGTGCCAGCAGCACAGACCCCCGCGAGCAGTACTTC.

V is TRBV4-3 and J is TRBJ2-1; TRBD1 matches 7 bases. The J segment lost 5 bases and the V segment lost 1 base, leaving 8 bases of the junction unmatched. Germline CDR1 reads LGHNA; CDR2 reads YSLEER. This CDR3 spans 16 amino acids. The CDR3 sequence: CASSQGTGTANNEQFF. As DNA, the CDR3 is TGCGCCAGCAGCCAAGGCACCGGGACAGCTAACAATGAGCAGTTCTTC.